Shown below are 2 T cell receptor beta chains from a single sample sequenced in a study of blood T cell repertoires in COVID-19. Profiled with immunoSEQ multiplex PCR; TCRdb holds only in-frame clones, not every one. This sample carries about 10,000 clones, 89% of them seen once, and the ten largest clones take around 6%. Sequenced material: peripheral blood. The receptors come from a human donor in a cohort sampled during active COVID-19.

CDR3 residues: CASSSRQLTGYGYTF. The CDR3 nucleotides are TGTGCCAGCAGTTCAAGACAGCTCACGGGCTATGGCTACACCTTC. The V gene is TRBV27, the J gene TRBJ1-2, with D possibly TRBD1 on 5 matching bases. This CDR3 has 15 amino acids. Per germline, CDR1 MNHEY and CDR2 SMNVEV (reference sequence). V was shortened by 4 bases and J by 4 bases, with 16 bases between the two germline ends.

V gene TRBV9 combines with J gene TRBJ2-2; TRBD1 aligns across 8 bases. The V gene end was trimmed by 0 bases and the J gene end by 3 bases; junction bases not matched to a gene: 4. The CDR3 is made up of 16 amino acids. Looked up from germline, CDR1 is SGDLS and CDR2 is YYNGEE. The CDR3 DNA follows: TGTGCCAGCAGCGTAGGCACAGGGGGTGACACCGGGGAGCTGTTTTTT. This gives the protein CASSVGTGGDTGELFF.